The clone carrying this T cell receptor (beta chain) came up once. Its antigen is unknown. This entry belongs to a study of shared clonotypes between healthy human individuals. The table came from immunoSEQ multiplex PCR; TCRdb's copy has only in-frame clones and leaves some out. The sample consists of more than 550,000 clones, just over 90% of them appearing once. This CDR3 comprises 15 residues. Germline trimming cut 0 bases from V and 7 bases from J; bases unmatched to any gene: 6. Germline V gives CDR1 SGHNT, CDR2 YENEEA. It was CD45RO-negative cells, positively selected for CCR7, that made up naive CD8 cells, with terminally differentiated effector memory CD45RA+ cells excluded. All participating donors were Caucasian adults from Nashville, Tennessee. The study, taken as a whole, reports: The rarefaction results pointed to incomplete sorted-subset sequencing despite large depth.

V gene TRBV11-3 combines with J gene TRBJ2-1, with TRBD2 matching over 7 bases. Specimen: naive CD8+ T cells sorted from blood. The receptor was isolated from a man aged 25-45 years in good health. The CDR3 protein is CASSLEGGGPNEQFF. CDR3 DNA: TGTGCCAGCAGCTTAGAGGGGGGAGGGCCAAATGAGCAGTTCTTC.